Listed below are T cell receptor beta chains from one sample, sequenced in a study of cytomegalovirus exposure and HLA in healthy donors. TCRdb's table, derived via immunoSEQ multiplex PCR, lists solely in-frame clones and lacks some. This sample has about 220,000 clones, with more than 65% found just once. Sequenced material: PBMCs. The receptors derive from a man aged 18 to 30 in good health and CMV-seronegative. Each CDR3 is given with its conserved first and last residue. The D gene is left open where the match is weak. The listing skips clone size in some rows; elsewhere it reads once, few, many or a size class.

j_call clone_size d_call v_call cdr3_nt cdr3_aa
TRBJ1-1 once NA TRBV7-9 TGTGCCAGCAGCCACGGGGGAGGGTATGCCCCGAAGGGTGAAGCTTTCTTT CASSHGGGYAPKGEAFF
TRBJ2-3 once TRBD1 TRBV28 TGTGCCAGCAGTTTTCACTCCACCGGGACAGGGCCAGATACGCAGTATTTT CASSFHSTGTGPDTQYF
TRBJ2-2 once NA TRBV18 TGTGCCAGCCACGTCGTGGCGGCGAACACCGGGGAGCTGTTTTTT CASHVVAANTGELFF
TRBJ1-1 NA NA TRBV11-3 TGTGCCAGCAGCTTAGATACAGGGGAAGCTTTCTTT CASSLDTGEAFF
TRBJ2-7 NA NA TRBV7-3 TGTGCCAGCAGCTTAGGGGCGGACCCTCGGTCCTACGAGCAGTACTTC CASSLGADPRSYEQYF
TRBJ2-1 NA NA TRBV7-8 TGTGCCAGCAGCGTAGGAGGGCCGATGGACAATGAGCAGTTCTTC CASSVGGPMDNEQFF
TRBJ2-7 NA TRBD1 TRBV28 TGTGCCAGCAGAGGGACAGCCCGGTACGAGCAGTACTTC CASRGTARYEQYF
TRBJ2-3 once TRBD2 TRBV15 TGTGCCACCAGCAGAGATACAGGCGGACTAGTTAGTGATACGCAGTATTTT CATSRDTGGLVSDTQYF
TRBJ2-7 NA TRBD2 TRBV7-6 TGTGCCAGCAGCTTCCGATATGCCGGGACTAGCGGAGGAAACGAGCAGTACTTC CASSFRYAGTSGGNEQYF
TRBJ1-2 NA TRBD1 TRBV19 TGTGCCAGTAGTTTTACAGGGGGCGATCCCTATGGCTACACCTTC CASSFTGGDPYGYTF
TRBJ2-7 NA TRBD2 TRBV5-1 TGCGCCAGCGGCCGGACTAGCGGGACAGGCTACGAGCAGTACTTC CASGRTSGTGYEQYF
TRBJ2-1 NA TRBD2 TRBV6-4 TGTGCCAGCAGTGAACTAGCGGGAGAAGGCAATGAGCAGTTCTTC CASSELAGEGNEQFF
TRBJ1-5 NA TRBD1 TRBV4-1 TGCGCCAGCAGCCAAGATCCCCCCAGGGGGCTGTCGGTCCGGCATTTT CASSQDPPRGLSVRHF
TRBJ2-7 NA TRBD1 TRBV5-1 TGCGCCAGCAGCTTTGGACAGGTCACCTACGAGCAGTACTTC CASSFGQVTYEQYF
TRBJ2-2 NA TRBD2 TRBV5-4 TGTGCCAGCAGCTTGGGGCTGATGGGACTAGGACGCGCCGGGGAGCTGTTTTTT CASSLGLMGLGRAGELFF
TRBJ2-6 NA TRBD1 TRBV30 TGTGCCTGGAGGCAACAGGGGGCCCCTGGGGCCAACGTCCTGACTTTC CAWRQQGAPGANVLTF
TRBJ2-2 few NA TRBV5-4 TGTGCCAGCAGACCGACTCCTACGAACACCGGGGAGCTGTTTTTT CASRPTPTNTGELFF
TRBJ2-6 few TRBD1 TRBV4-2 TGTGCCAGCAGCCACGGGACAGGGGCTGGGGCCAACGTCCTGACTTTC CASSHGTGAGANVLTF
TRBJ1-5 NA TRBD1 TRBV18 TGTGCCAGCTCCCAGGGGACAGTCTGGAGCAATCAGCCCCAGCATTTT CASSQGTVWSNQPQHF
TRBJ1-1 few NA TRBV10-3 TGTGCCATCAGATCAGGGAGGGCGAACACTGAAGCTTTCTTT CAIRSGRANTEAFF
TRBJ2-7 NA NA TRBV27 TGTGCCAGCAGAGTTTTTACAGGCGCCTACGAGCAGTACTTC CASRVFTGAYEQYF
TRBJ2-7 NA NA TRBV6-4 TGTGCCAGCACCGACGAGGAGGGCTTCGGGGACGAGCAGTACTTC CASTDEEGFGDEQYF
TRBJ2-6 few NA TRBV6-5 TGTGCCAGCAGTTGGGCCCGCTCTGGGGCCAACGTCCTGACTTTC CASSWARSGANVLTF
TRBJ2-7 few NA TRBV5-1 TGCGCCAGCAGCTACCCCGGGTACGAGCAGTACTTC CASSYPGYEQYF
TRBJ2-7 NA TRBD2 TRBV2 TGTGCCAGCAGTCCCCGGGGGGTGTACTACGAGCAGTACTTC CASSPRGVYYEQYF
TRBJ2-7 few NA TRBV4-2 TGTGCCAGCGGAGCGACAATTGACAGGAGCTCCTACGAGCAGTACTTC CASGATIDRSSYEQYF
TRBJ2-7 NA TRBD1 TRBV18 TGTGCCAGCAAACCGGGACAGGGGAATGGGGAGTACTTC CASKPGQGNGEYF
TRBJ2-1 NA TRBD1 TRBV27 TGTGCCAGCAGTTTGGGGGACAGCTCCGAGCAGTTCTTC CASSLGDSSEQFF
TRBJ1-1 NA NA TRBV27 TGTGCCAGCAGTTTAACAGGGTCCACTGAAGCTTTCTTT CASSLTGSTEAFF
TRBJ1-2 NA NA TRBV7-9 TGTGCCAGCAGCTCCGACTATAGTGCCCTCGGCTATGGCTACACCTTC CASSSDYSALGYGYTF
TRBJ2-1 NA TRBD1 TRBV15 TGTGCCACCAGCAGAGACGGACAGGGGGCGGATGAGCAGTTCTTC CATSRDGQGADEQFF
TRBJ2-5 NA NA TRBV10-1 TGCGCCAGCAGTGAGGGACAGCAGGGCGAGACCCAGTACTTC CASSEGQQGETQYF
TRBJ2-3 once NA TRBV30 TGTGCCTGGAGAGAGGGATTTGGCACAGATACGCAGTATTTT CAWREGFGTDTQYF
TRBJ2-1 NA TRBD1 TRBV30 TGTGCCTGGGGCCCCGGGACAGGGGGCGGGGATGAGCAGTTCTTC CAWGPGTGGGDEQFF
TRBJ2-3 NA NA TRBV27 TGTGCCAGCAGTTTAGATGGGGCCGGCACAGATACGCAGTATTTT CASSLDGAGTDTQYF
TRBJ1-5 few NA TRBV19 TGTGCCAGTAGCACATATACCGGCAATCAGCCCCAGCATTTT CASSTYTGNQPQHF
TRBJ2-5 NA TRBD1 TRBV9 TGTGCCAGCAGCCTACGGGACAGGGGTGAAGAGACCCAGTACTTC CASSLRDRGEETQYF
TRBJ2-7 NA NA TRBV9 TGTGCCAGCAGCCTAGAACCCGAATCCGGCGAGCAGTACTTC CASSLEPESGEQYF
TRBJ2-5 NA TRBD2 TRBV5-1 TGCGCCAGCAGCTTGGGAAGCGGGAGGGCCGGGGAGACCCAGTACTTC CASSLGSGRAGETQYF
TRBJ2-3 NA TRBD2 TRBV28 TGTGCCAGCACTCTTGGGAGGGGTTCACGTACAGATACGCAGTATTTT CASTLGRGSRTDTQYF